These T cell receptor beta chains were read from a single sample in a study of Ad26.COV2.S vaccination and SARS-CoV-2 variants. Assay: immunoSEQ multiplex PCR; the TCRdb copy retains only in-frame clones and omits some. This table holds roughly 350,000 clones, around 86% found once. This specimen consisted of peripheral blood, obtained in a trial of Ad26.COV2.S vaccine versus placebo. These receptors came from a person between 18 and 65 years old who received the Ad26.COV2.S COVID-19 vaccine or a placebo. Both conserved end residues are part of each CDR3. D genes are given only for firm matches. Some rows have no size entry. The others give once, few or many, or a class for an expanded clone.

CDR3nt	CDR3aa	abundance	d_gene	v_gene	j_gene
TGTGCCAGCAGCGGGTCCGGGACCGGCGGCTACACCTTC	CASSGSGTGGYTF	-	-	TRBV5-4	TRBJ1-2
TGTGCCAGCAGCCTCGGACAGGACGAGCAGTACTTC	CASSLGQDEQYF	-	TRBD1	TRBV11-1	TRBJ2-7
TGTGCCAGTAGTCCTCCCGGGGCCGGTAACACCGGGGAGCTGTTTTTT	CASSPPGAGNTGELFF	-	-	TRBV19	TRBJ2-2
TGTGCCAGCAGCTTGGATGCAGGGGCACTGCCCCAGCATTTT	CASSLDAGALPQHF	-	-	TRBV5-8	TRBJ1-5
TGTGCCAGCAGCCCCCGACTTACTGGCTACACCTTC	CASSPRLTGYTF	-	-	TRBV5-8	TRBJ1-2
TGTGCCACCAGCGGGGGACAGACGTATGGCTACACCTTC	CATSGGQTYGYTF	-	TRBD1	TRBV15	TRBJ1-2
TGTGCCAGCAGTTTAGCGAACTATGGCTACACCTTC	CASSLANYGYTF	many	-	TRBV6-2/TRBV6-3	TRBJ1-2
TGTGCCAGCAGCTTATCCCATAATGCTCACACTGAAGCTTTCTTT	CASSLSHNAHTEAFF	-	-	TRBV7-9	TRBJ1-1
TGTGCCAGCAGCCCCCTCGCCGCGGGGGGTTTTCCCGGGGAGCTGTTTTTT	CASSPLAAGGFPGELFF	-	TRBD2	TRBV3-1/TRBV3-2	TRBJ2-2
TGTGCCAGCAGCTTCGGGGACACTGAAGCTTTCTTT	CASSFGDTEAFF	-	-	TRBV5-8	TRBJ1-1
TGTGCCAGCACCTCCCACATATGGATGAACACTGAAGCTTTCTTT	CASTSHIWMNTEAFF	-	-	TRBV5-6	TRBJ1-1
TGTGCCAGCAGCCACAGGGTCGACTCTGGAAACACCATATATTTT	CASSHRVDSGNTIYF	-	-	TRBV6-6	TRBJ1-3
TGTGCCACCAGCCTGTCCAGGAACACCGGGGAGCTGTTTTTT	CATSLSRNTGELFF	-	-	TRBV15	TRBJ2-2
TGTGCCAGCAGCTTGGTACATGAGAGTCCAGGCCAGCCCCAGCATTTT	CASSLVHESPGQPQHF	-	-	TRBV5-5	TRBJ1-5
TGTGCCAGCAGCCCAGGGGTTGGCTATGGCTACACCTTC	CASSPGVGYGYTF	-	-	TRBV7-8	TRBJ1-2
TGTGCTAGTGGTTTGGTATTTATGCTGGCGGGGGGCTGGCGCAATGAGCAGTTCTTC	CASGLVFMLAGGWRNEQFF	-	TRBD2	TRBV12-5	TRBJ2-1
TGTGCCAGCAGTTCGAAGGGGGAAAAACTGTTTTTT	CASSSKGEKLFF	-	-	TRBV5-4	TRBJ1-4
TGTGCCTGGAGTGAAGAGGTGACAGGTCGCAATTCACCCCTCCACTTT	CAWSEEVTGRNSPLHF	-	-	TRBV30	TRBJ1-6
TGTGCCAGCAGTCTCCAGAGAAACTATGGCTACACCTTC	CASSLQRNYGYTF	-	-	TRBV12-3/TRBV12-4	TRBJ1-2
TGTGCCAGCAAGGCAGGGGGCTATGGCTACACCTTC	CASKAGGYGYTF	once	TRBD1	TRBV6-5	TRBJ1-2
TGTGCCAGCACCGACAGGGTTACCTACGAGCAGTACTTC	CASTDRVTYEQYF	once	TRBD1	TRBV2	TRBJ2-7
TGTGCCAGCAACAGGAATATGAACACTGAAGCTTTCTTT	CASNRNMNTEAFF	-	-	TRBV13	TRBJ1-1
TGTGCCAGTAGTATCGGAGGGCGCGGGCAGCCCCAGCATTTT	CASSIGGRGQPQHF	-	-	TRBV19	TRBJ1-5
TGTGCCAGCAGCTCGGGGGAATACGAGCAGTACTTC	CASSSGEYEQYF	-	-	TRBV5-4	TRBJ2-7
TGTGCCAGCAGTTACTATAGGAACAATGAGCAGTTCTTC	CASSYYRNNEQFF	-	-	TRBV6-2/TRBV6-3	TRBJ2-1
TGTGCCATCAGGGTATCCACCGGGGAGCTGTTTTTT	CAIRVSTGELFF	-	-	TRBV10-3	TRBJ2-2
TGTGCCAGCAGTTTCGGGCAGGAGCAGTACTTC	CASSFGQEQYF	-	-	TRBV12-3/TRBV12-4	TRBJ2-7
TGTGCCAGCAGTTACTCGTCCCTTAAGAACATTCAGTACTTC	CASSYSSLKNIQYF	-	-	TRBV6-5	TRBJ2-4
TGTGCCAGCAGCTTACCCGGGACAGGGGGATATGAAAAACTGTTTTTT	CASSLPGTGGYEKLFF	once	TRBD1	TRBV7-6	TRBJ1-4
TGCGCCAGCAGCCTGGAAATGGTCTCTCCCAGCGGGGGTTCCAAAAACATTCAGTACTTC	CASSLEMVSPSGGSKNIQYF	-	TRBD2	TRBV5-1	TRBJ2-4
TGTGCCAGCAGCTTACAAGGGGGCGGTGGCTACACCTTC	CASSLQGGGGYTF	-	TRBD1	TRBV7-6	TRBJ1-2
TGTGCCAGCAGCCCTCGGGATCTCTATGGCTACACCTTC	CASSPRDLYGYTF	-	-	TRBV11-1	TRBJ1-2
TGTGCCAGCAGCGAACAGGGAGAAGTGTATCAGCCCCAGCATTTT	CASSEQGEVYQPQHF	-	-	TRBV9	TRBJ1-5
TGTGCCAGCAGCCGCGTCGGGGATACGCAGTATTTT	CASSRVGDTQYF	-	-	TRBV12-3/TRBV12-4	TRBJ2-3
TGTGCCAGCAGCTTGGCGCAGGGGGCGCTTAATTCACCCCTCCACTTT	CASSLAQGALNSPLHF	-	TRBD1	TRBV5-4	TRBJ1-6
TGTGCCAGCAGCTTAGGTCAGGATCATGGCTACACCTTC	CASSLGQDHGYTF	few	-	TRBV7-2	TRBJ1-2
TGTGCCAGCAGCCTCCATGGACAGGGGTATAACTATGGCTACACCTTC	CASSLHGQGYNYGYTF	-	TRBD1	TRBV4-2	TRBJ1-2
TGTGCCTGGAGCGACCACAGGGGCGAGCAGTACTTC	CAWSDHRGEQYF	-	TRBD1	TRBV30	TRBJ2-7
TGCGCCAGCAGCCAACAGCGAGGGGACAATGAGCAGTTCTTC	CASSQQRGDNEQFF	-	-	TRBV4-1	TRBJ2-1
TGTGCCTGGAACCTCGAAAGAAGGGTTGGCTACACCTTC	CAWNLERRVGYTF	once	-	TRBV30	TRBJ1-2
TGTGCCATCAGTGCCGGACTCGGGACTAGCGGGGGAAGGTCCTACAATGAGCAGTTCTTC	CAISAGLGTSGGRSYNEQFF	-	TRBD2	TRBV10-3	TRBJ2-1
TGTGCCAGCAGTTTTACGGGGACATATAGCTCCTACAATGAGCAGTTCTTC	CASSFTGTYSSYNEQFF	-	-	TRBV27	TRBJ2-1
TGTGCCAGCAGCCCCTGGGACAGGGGAGGCTACACCTTC	CASSPWDRGGYTF	-	TRBD1	TRBV5-4	TRBJ1-2
TGTGCCAGTAGTAACGGTGCCGCGGGGGCTTTCTTT	CASSNGAAGAFF	-	-	TRBV19	TRBJ1-1
TGTGCCAGTAGTATAGGGGCGAACACTGAAGCTTTCTTT	CASSIGANTEAFF	-	-	TRBV19	TRBJ1-1
TGTGCCAGCAGGGGACTTAGCGGGGGGGACGACAATGAGCAGTTCTTC	CASRGLSGGDDNEQFF	-	TRBD2	TRBV4-2	TRBJ2-1
TGCAGCGTTGAAGATCGTTCCAGGGGAAACTACGAGCAGTACTTC	CSVEDRSRGNYEQYF	once	-	TRBV29-1	TRBJ2-7
TGCGCCAGCAGCTTGGACAGGGAATGGGGCTACACCTTC	CASSLDREWGYTF	-	-	TRBV5-1	TRBJ1-2
TGTGCCAGCAGCTCCACCGGGCTTAGCTCCTACAATGAGCAGTTCTTC	CASSSTGLSSYNEQFF	-	-	TRBV7-8	TRBJ2-1
TGTGCCTGGACCTCTGCCCATACCTACAATGAGCAGTTCTTC	CAWTSAHTYNEQFF	-	-	TRBV30	TRBJ2-1
TGTGCCAGCGCGCAGGAGGACAGGAAGAGGAGACTAGCGGGGGGGCAGCATTGGGATACGCAGTATTTT	CASAQEDRKRRLAGGQHWDTQYF	-	TRBD2	TRBV9	TRBJ2-3
TGTGCCTGGATCTCCCACAGGGTAATCTATGGCTACACCTTC	CAWISHRVIYGYTF	-	-	TRBV30	TRBJ1-2
TGTGCCAGTAGTATACGGGACAGGGGAGGATACATGATGAACACTGAAGCTTTCTTT	CASSIRDRGGYMMNTEAFF	-	TRBD1	TRBV19	TRBJ1-1
TGTGCCAGCAGTACAGGGTCAAGTCAGCCCCAGCATTTT	CASSTGSSQPQHF	-	-	TRBV7-2	TRBJ1-5
TGTGCCAGCAGCTTAGCGTCGCAGGGGGCATTTGATGAGCAGTTCTTC	CASSLASQGAFDEQFF	-	TRBD1	TRBV7-9	TRBJ2-1
TGTGCCAGTACCCGCCCAGGTGTCAATGAGCAGTTCTTC	CASTRPGVNEQFF	-	-	TRBV6-5	TRBJ2-1
TGTGCCATCAGGGATTTAGGGACAGGCTACGAGCAGTACTTC	CAIRDLGTGYEQYF	-	TRBD1	TRBV10-3	TRBJ2-7
TGCGCCAGCAGCCCTCGGCCTAGCGGGGGGTCGGGTGGAGAGACCCAGTACTTC	CASSPRPSGGSGGETQYF	-	TRBD2	TRBV4-3	TRBJ2-5